The rows below give T cell receptor beta chains drawn from one sample of a study of response to subunit inactivated influenza vaccine. TCRdb processed the RT-PCR reads anew with MiXCR; each CDR3 protein has one entry. In the table there are hundreds of thousands of distinct CDR3 sequences, approximately 12% of which are singletons. Sequencing used PBMCs from blood, obtained on the day of vaccination. The origin of the receptors is a man aged 50 or older who received an inactivated influenza vaccine. The CDR3 runs from the conserved cysteine through the conserved F or W. A D gene is named only where the DNA matches it firmly. A clone size is listed for some rows: how often the clone was seen (once, few, many), or a class if it is expanded.

-	-	11	TRBV29-1	TRBJ2-7	TGCAGCGTAAGTCTCTCCTACGAGCAGTACTTC	CSVSLSYEQYF
many	TRBD2	16	TRBV27	TRBJ2-4	TGTGCCAGCAGTTACATAAGCGGGAGGGCCCCGAATCCACTTTATTTC	CASSYISGRAPNPLYF
-	TRBD2	14	TRBV3-1	TRBJ2-7	TGTGCCAGCAGCCCCAGCGGGAAAACCTACGAGCAGTACTTC	CASSPSGKTYEQYF
-	-	12	TRBV6-9	TRBJ1-5	TGTGCCAGCAGGACTTTAAGTCAGCCCCAGCATTTT	CASRTLSQPQHF
few	TRBD1	15	TRBV7-9	TRBJ2-5	TGTGCCACCTCTGGGGGACAGACCGAGCAAGAGACCCAGTACTTC	CATSGGQTEQETQYF
few	-	15	TRBV15	TRBJ2-3	TGTGCCACCAGCCCAGGAGTCAGGTTCACAGATACGCAGTATTTT	CATSPGVRFTDTQYF
-	TRBD2	16	TRBV10-3	TRBJ2-1	TGTGCCATCAGTGAGTCGGCTAGCGGGAGCCTCAATGAGCAGTTCTTC	CAISESASGSLNEQFF
-	-	13	TRBV7-9	TRBJ1-4	TGTGCCAGCAGCACAGGGTTTGATGAAAAACTGTTTTTT	CASSTGFDEKLFF
few	-	13	TRBV4-1	TRBJ2-5	TGCGCCAGCAGCCAAAGGCTACTGGAGACCCAGTACTTC	CASSQRLLETQYF
few	-	11	TRBV2	TRBJ2-7	TGTGCCAGCAGTGGAAACTACGAGCAGTACTTC	CASSGNYEQYF
-	-	15	TRBV5-6	TRBJ2-5	TGTGCCAGCAGCATCCTCGGACACTTACAAGAGACCCAGTACTTC	CASSILGHLQETQYF
-	-	14	TRBV24-1	TRBJ2-7	TGTGCCACCAGTGATTCAGGAGCGGCCTACGAGCAGTACTTC	CATSDSGAAYEQYF
few	-	15	TRBV5-4	TRBJ2-7	TGTGCCAGCAGCTCCCTTGCAGGGGTGGTCCACGAGCAGTACTTC	CASSSLAGVVHEQYF
-	-	11	TRBV29-1	TRBJ2-7	TGCAGCGGGCGGTCGGGTGGCGAGCAGTACTTC	CSGRSGGEQYF
-	-	15	TRBV10-3	TRBJ2-7	TGTGCCATCAGTGATGCGGGAAGGAGCTCCTACGAGCAGTACTTC	CAISDAGRSSYEQYF
-	TRBD2	15	TRBV6-1	TRBJ2-3	TGTGCCAGCAGTGCGACTAGCGGGGGAACAGATACGCAGTATTTT	CASSATSGGTDTQYF
few	TRBD1	16	TRBV9	TRBJ2-7	TGTGCCAGCAGCGAGTTTGGGACAGGGGCTACGTACGAGCAGTACTTC	CASSEFGTGATYEQYF
few	TRBD1	15	TRBV7-9	TRBJ1-2	TGTGCCAGCAGCCACGACAGGGCGAATAACTATGGCTACACCTTC	CASSHDRANNYGYTF
-	-	18	TRBV28	TRBJ2-3	TGTGCCAGCAGTTCCTCGCTAGAGACGGTTTCATTCACAGATACGCAGTATTTT	CASSSSLETVSFTDTQYF
-	TRBD1	15	TRBV15	TRBJ1-6	TGTGCCACCAGCAAGGATATAGGGACAGTTTCACCCCTCCACTTT	CATSKDIGTVSPLHF
few	-	13	TRBV5-5	TRBJ1-1	TGTGCCAGCAGCCAAGGACAGTACACTGAAGCTTTCTTT	CASSQGQYTEAFF
-	TRBD1	17	TRBV5-3	TRBJ2-6	TGTGCCAGCAGCCCTAGACCGGACAGGGCTGGGGCCAACGTCCTGACTTTC	CASSPRPDRAGANVLTF
few	-	18	TRBV3-1	TRBJ2-1	TGTGCCAGCAGCCATGTCGGCAGCGGGCTGCGCTCCTACAATGAGCAGTTCTTC	CASSHVGSGLRSYNEQFF
-	-	17	TRBV4-1	TRBJ2-5	TGCGCCAGCAGCCAAGTTTCCGCAAGGAGGGACCAAGAGACCCAGTACTTC	CASSQVSARRDQETQYF
many	TRBD1	14	TRBV28	TRBJ1-2	TGTGCCAGCAGTCTCCCGGGACAGGGGTATGGCTACACCTTC	CASSLPGQGYGYTF
few	TRBD2	15	TRBV5-1	TRBJ2-5	TGCGCCAGCAGCTTGGGGGGCGGGAGCGGTGAGACCCAGTACTTC	CASSLGGGSGETQYF
few	TRBD2	16	TRBV6-2/TRBV6-3	TRBJ2-1	TGTGCCAGCATGGGGCCGGGAGGGCCCAAAGAAAATGAGCAGTTCTTC	CASMGPGGPKENEQFF
-	-	15	TRBV29-1	TRBJ2-6	TGCAGCGTTGACGGAGGGGGATCTGGGGCCAACGTCCTGACTTTC	CSVDGGGSGANVLTF
many	-	13	TRBV3-1	TRBJ2-3	TGTGCCAGCAGACAAGGAGGGACAGATACGCAGTATTTT	CASRQGGTDTQYF
many	-	16	TRBV4-3	TRBJ1-6	TGCGCCAGCAGCCCAGGGACTAACTCCTATAATTCACCCCTCCACTTT	CASSPGTNSYNSPLHF
few	TRBD2	15	TRBV7-3	TRBJ2-1	TGTGCCAGCAGCTTACAAGCGGGAGTCTTCAATGAGCAGTTCTTC	CASSLQAGVFNEQFF
many	-	15	TRBV7-2	TRBJ2-2	TGTGCCAGCAGCTACGGGCTAACCTGGGCCGGGGAGCTGTTTTTT	CASSYGLTWAGELFF
-	-	13	TRBV11-2	TRBJ2-5	TGTGCCAGCAGCTTAGGGCAAAGCGAGAACCAGTACTTC	CASSLGQSENQYF
-	-	15	TRBV7-3	TRBJ1-6	TGTGCCAGCAGCTTAACAGGGCGGAATAATTCACCCCTCCACTTT	CASSLTGRNNSPLHF
many	-	13	TRBV19	TRBJ1-1	TGTGCCAGTAGTTCTAACATGAACACTGAAGCTTTCTTT	CASSSNMNTEAFF
many	TRBD1	14	TRBV6-5	TRBJ1-1	TGTGCCAGCAGTTACTACAGGGGAAAAACTGAAGCTTTCTTT	CASSYYRGKTEAFF
few	TRBD1	14	TRBV28	TRBJ2-7	TGTGCCAGCAGGTCGGGACAGAGCTCCTACGAGCAGTACTTC	CASRSGQSSYEQYF
few	TRBD2	16	TRBV7-8	TRBJ2-5	TGTGCCAGCAGCTCGATGACTAGCGGGAGATTGGAGACCCAGTACTTC	CASSSMTSGRLETQYF
few	-	13	TRBV28	TRBJ2-7	TGTGCCAGCAGTCCCCGTCCCAGCTACGAGCAGTACTTC	CASSPRPSYEQYF
few	TRBD1	16	TRBV3-1	TRBJ2-2	TGTGCCAGCAGCCATCGGGACAGGGATGTTTCCGGGGAGCTGTTTTTT	CASSHRDRDVSGELFF
-	-	14	TRBV9	TRBJ2-7	TGTGCCAGCAGTAGAAGACAGAGCTCCTACGAGCAGTACTTC	CASSRRQSSYEQYF
few	-	15	TRBV6-5	TRBJ2-2	TGTGCCAGCAGTTACTCGGGGGATAAGACCGGGGAGCTGTTTTTT	CASSYSGDKTGELFF
-	TRBD2	15	TRBV29-1	TRBJ2-4	TGCAGCGTTGCTTTAGCGGGGGGAAGCAAAAACATTCAGTACTTC	CSVALAGGSKNIQYF
-	-	16	TRBV6-1	TRBJ2-4	TGTGCCAGCAGTGAATATGAGCGGATATTCAAAAACATTCAGTACTTC	CASSEYERIFKNIQYF
-	TRBD1	14	TRBV20-1	TRBJ2-7	TGCAGTGCTTTGGACAGGACAAGCTCCTACGAGCAGTACTTC	CSALDRTSSYEQYF
-	-	17	TRBV5-1	TRBJ2-6	TGCGCCAGCAGCTTCGGTTGGGTTTTAGCTGGGGCCAACGTCCTGACTTTC	CASSFGWVLAGANVLTF
many	-	14	TRBV15	TRBJ1-3	TGTGCCACCAGCAGGGACATGTCTGGAAACACCATATATTTT	CATSRDMSGNTIYF
few	-	18	TRBV6-2/TRBV6-3	TRBJ1-2	TGTGCCAGCAGTTACTCGTCGACAGGCGACGAGCTAAAAGGTGGCTACACCTTC	CASSYSSTGDELKGGYTF
few	-	13	TRBV24-1	TRBJ1-6	TGTGCCACCAGTGATTCAGGGGTATCACCCCTCCACTTT	CATSDSGVSPLHF